Listed below are T cell receptor beta chains from one sample, sequenced in a study of human T cells and chemical hapten exposure. In TCRdb, the RACE reads were re-called with MiXCR into one record per CDR3 protein. The top ten clones hold over 5.5% of a sample with roughly 40,000 distinct CDR3 sequences, about an eighth of them seen once. Sequencing used whole blood, obtained in connection with sensitization to the hapten diphenylcyclopropenone (DPC). The receptor set was obtained from a young woman with alopecia areata. Some clones in this sample may be carry-over from other donors' samples. Both conserved end residues are part of each CDR3. A D gene is named only where the DNA matches it firmly. Rows may omit the clone size; those that give it use once, few, many or a size class.

DNA,CDR3,V,length,size,J,D
TGTGCCAGCAGCGGTAGCGGATCTCCCACAGATACGCAGTATTTT,CASSGSGSPTDTQYF,TRBV7-9,15,NA,TRBJ2-3,NA
TGTGCCAGCAGTTACGCGATAGGCGGACCACCCAGCACAGATACGCAGTATTTT,CASSYAIGGPPSTDTQYF,TRBV6-5,18,few,TRBJ2-3,NA
TGTGCCAGCAGCCCTGGGACAGAGGACACTGAAGCTTTCTTT,CASSPGTEDTEAFF,TRBV11-2,14,few,TRBJ1-1,TRBD1
TGTGCCAGCAGTCCTTACCCCACATATACATTGAACTATGGCTACACCTTC,CASSPYPTYTLNYGYTF,TRBV28,17,NA,TRBJ1-2,NA
TGTGCCAGCAGCTTGGCTCAGGCCTTGGAGACCCAGTACTTC,CASSLAQALETQYF,TRBV5-8,14,few,TRBJ2-5,NA
TGCGCCAGCAGCTTGGTCAGGGACACAGATACGCAGTATTTT,CASSLVRDTDTQYF,TRBV5-1,14,NA,TRBJ2-3,NA
TGTGCCAGTAGTCATGACAGGGGGCAGGGAACAGATACGCAGTATTTT,CASSHDRGQGTDTQYF,TRBV19,16,NA,TRBJ2-3,TRBD1
TGCAGTGCGTACGGGACGGTTAATTCACCCCTCCACTTT,CSAYGTVNSPLHF,TRBV20-1,13,many,TRBJ1-6,NA
TGTGCCAGCAGTCCCAAACCCCCGGGACATCTCTCGGGGGGCACCGGGGCCAACGTCCTGACTTTC,CASSPKPPGHLSGGTGANVLTF,TRBV6-5,22,NA,TRBJ2-6,NA
TGTGCCAGCAGCTTAGAATTGAGTTCTCAAGAGACCCAGTACTTC,CASSLELSSQETQYF,TRBV7-6,15,many,TRBJ2-5,NA
TGTGCCAGCAGCGGAGGGTTGACCGGGGAGCTGTTTTTT,CASSGGLTGELFF,TRBV6-1,13,few,TRBJ2-2,NA
TGTGCCAGCAGCTTGACCCTTAAGGGAAGAACCGCAACTAATGAAAAACTGTTTTTT,CASSLTLKGRTATNEKLFF,TRBV5-5,19,NA,TRBJ1-4,NA
TGTGCCAGCAGCCCCAGACAAACCGGGGAGCTGTTTTTT,CASSPRQTGELFF,TRBV6-5,13,many,TRBJ2-2,NA
TGCAGTGCCATCTTCGGACATAAGAAAGGCTACACCTTC,CSAIFGHKKGYTF,TRBV20-1,13,many,TRBJ1-2,NA
TGTGCCAGCGAATATAGCGGGGGTTACGAGCAGTACTTC,CASEYSGGYEQYF,TRBV28,13,few,TRBJ2-7,TRBD2
TGTGCCAGCAGCCCAGGACTAGCGGGTACCGAGCAGTACTTC,CASSPGLAGTEQYF,TRBV12-3/TRBV12-4,14,large,TRBJ2-7,TRBD2
TGTGCCAGTAGTCTATCCGGGCGGCTAGCGGGAGATCAGTTCTTC,CASSLSGRLAGDQFF,TRBV19,15,many,TRBJ2-1,TRBD2
TGTGCCAGCAGAGAAGAGGGGGCGCCTAACTATGGCTACACCTTC,CASREEGAPNYGYTF,TRBV2,15,few,TRBJ1-2,TRBD1
TGCAGCGTTGGGGGGCCAAGCTCCTACAATGAGCAGTTCTTC,CSVGGPSSYNEQFF,TRBV29-1,14,few,TRBJ2-1,NA